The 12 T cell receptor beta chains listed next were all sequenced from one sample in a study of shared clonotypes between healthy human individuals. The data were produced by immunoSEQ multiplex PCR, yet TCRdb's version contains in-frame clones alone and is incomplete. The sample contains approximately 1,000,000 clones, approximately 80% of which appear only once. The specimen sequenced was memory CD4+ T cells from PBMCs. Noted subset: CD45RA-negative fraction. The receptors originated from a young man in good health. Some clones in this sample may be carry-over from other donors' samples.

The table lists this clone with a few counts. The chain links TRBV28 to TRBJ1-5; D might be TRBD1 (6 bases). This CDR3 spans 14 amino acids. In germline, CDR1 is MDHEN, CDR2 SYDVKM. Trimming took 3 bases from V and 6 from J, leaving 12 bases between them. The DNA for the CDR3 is TGTGCCAGCAGTTTTGGGGGGGCGGGTCAGCCCCAGCATTTT. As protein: CASSFGGAGQPQHF.

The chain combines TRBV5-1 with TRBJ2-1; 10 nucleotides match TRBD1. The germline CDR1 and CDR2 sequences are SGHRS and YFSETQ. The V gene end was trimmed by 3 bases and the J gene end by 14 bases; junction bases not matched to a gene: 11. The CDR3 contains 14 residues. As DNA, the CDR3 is TGCGCCAGCAGCTCCTCCGGGACAGGGGAACATAAGTTCTTC. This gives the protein CASSSSGTGEHKFF.

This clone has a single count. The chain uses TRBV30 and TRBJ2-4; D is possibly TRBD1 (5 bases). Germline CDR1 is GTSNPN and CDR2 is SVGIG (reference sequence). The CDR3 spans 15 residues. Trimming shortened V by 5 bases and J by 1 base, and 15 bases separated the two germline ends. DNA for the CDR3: TGTGCCTGGGAGCGACCGTCAGGGGCCAAAAACATTCAGTACTTC. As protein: CAWERPSGAKNIQYF.

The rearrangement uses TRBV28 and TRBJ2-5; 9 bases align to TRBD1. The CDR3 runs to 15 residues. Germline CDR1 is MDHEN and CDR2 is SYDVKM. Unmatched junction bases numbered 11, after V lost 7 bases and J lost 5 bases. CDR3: CASNPGQGNRETQYF. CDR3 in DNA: TGTGCCAGCAACCCGGGACAGGGTAATAGGGAGACCCAGTACTTC. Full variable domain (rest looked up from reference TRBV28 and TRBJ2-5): DVKVTQSSRYLVKRTGEKVFLECVQDMDHENMFWYRQDPGLGLRLIYFSYDVKMKEKGDIPEGYSVSREKKERFSLILESASTNQTSMYLCASNPGQGNRETQYFGPGTRLLVL.

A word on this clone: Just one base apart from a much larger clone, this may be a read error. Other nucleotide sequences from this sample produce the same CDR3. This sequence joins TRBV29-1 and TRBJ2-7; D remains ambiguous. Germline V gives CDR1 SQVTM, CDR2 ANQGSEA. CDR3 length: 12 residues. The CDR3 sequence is CSVEVSTYEQYF. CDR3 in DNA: TGCAGCGTTGAGGTCAGTACCTATGAGCAGTACTTC.

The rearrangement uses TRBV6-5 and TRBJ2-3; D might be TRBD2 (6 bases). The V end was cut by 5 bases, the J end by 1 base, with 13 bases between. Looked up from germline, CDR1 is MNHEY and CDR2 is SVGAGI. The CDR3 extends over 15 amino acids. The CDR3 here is CASSPSGPRTDTQYF. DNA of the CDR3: TGTGCCAGCAGTCCAAGCGGGCCCCGCACAGATACGCAGTATTTT.

Written as DNA, the CDR3 is TGTGCCAGCAGTTTTGGGGGGGCAAATGAAAAACTGTTTTTT. As protein: CASSFGGANEKLFF. This chain links TRBV28 with TRBJ1-4; perhaps TRBD1 as D (6 bases). The CDR3 has 14 residues. The germline V and J ends were trimmed by 3 bases and 5 bases, with 10 bases remaining between them. CDR1 is MDHEN and CDR2 is SYDVKM in the germline V gene.

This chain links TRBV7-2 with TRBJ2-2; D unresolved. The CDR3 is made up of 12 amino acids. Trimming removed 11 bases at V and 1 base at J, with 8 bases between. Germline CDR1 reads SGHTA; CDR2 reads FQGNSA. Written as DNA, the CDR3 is TGTGCCCTTGGGGAGAACACCGGGGAGCTGTTTTTT. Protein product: CALGENTGELFF.

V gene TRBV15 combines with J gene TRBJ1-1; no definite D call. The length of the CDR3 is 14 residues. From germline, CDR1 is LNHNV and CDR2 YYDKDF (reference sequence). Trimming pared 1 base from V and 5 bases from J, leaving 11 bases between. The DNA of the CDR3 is TGTGCCACCAGCAGAGTACGGGCCACTACTGAAGCTTTCTTT. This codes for CATSRVRATTEAFF.

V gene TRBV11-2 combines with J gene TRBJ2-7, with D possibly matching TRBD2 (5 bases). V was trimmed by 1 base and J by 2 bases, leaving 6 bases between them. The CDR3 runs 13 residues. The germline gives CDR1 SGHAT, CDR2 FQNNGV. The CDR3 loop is CASSLGLTYEQYF. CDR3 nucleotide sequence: TGTGCCAGCAGCTTAGGACTAACCTACGAGCAGTACTTC.

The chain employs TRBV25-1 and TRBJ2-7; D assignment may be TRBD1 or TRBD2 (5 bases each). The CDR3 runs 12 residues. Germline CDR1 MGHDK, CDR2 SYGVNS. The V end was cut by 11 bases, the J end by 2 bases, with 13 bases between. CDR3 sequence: CAAQRGAYEQYF. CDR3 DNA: TGTGCCGCACAGAGGGGAGCCTACGAGCAGTACTTC.

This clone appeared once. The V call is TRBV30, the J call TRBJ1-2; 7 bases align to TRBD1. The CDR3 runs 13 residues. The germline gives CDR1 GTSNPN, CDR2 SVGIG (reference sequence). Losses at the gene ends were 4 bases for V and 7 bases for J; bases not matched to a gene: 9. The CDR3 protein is CAWTPGTDIGYTF. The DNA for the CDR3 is TGTGCCTGGACCCCCGGGACAGACATTGGCTACACCTTC.